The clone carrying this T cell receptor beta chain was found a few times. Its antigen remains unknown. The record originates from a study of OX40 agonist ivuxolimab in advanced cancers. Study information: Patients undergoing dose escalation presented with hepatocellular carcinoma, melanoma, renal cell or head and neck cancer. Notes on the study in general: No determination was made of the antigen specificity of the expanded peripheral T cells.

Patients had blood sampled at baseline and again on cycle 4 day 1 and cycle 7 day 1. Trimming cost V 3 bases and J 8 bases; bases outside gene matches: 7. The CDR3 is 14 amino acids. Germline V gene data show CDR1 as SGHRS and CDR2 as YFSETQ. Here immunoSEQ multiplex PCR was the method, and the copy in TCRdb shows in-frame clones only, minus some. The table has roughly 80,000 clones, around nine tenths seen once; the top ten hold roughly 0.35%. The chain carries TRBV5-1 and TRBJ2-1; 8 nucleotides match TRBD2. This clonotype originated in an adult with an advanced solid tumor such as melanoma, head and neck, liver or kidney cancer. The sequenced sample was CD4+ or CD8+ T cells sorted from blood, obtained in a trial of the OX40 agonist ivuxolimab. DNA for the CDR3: TGCGCCAGCAGCTGGACTAGCCCAGGGGATGAGCAGTTCTTC. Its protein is CASSWTSPGDEQFF.